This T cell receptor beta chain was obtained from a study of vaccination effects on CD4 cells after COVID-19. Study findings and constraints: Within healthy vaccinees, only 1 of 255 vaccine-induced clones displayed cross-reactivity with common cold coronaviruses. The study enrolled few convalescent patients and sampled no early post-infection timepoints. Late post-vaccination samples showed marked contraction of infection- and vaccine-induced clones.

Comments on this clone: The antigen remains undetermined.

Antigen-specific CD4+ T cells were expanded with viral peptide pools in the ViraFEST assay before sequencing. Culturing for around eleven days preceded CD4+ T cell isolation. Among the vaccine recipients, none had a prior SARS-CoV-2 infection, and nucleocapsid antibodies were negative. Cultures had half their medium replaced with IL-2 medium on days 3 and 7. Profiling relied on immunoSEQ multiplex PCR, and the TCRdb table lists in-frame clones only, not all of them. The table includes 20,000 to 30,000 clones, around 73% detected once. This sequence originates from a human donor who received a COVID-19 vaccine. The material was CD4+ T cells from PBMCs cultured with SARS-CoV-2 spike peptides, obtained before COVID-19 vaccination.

CDR3 DNA sequence: TGTGCCAGCAGAGACTTTATTGAACCCTACGAGCAGTACTTC. Its protein product is CASRDFIEPYEQYF. V gene TRBV6-5 combines with J gene TRBJ2-7; D remains ambiguous. CDR3 size: 14 residues. Germline V gene data show CDR1 as MNHEY and CDR2 as SVGAGI. Trimming cost V 6 bases and J 2 bases, with 14 bases left between them.